This T cell receptor (beta chain) came from a study of OX40 agonist ivuxolimab in advanced cancers. Regarding the study in general: Ivuxolimab, which targeted the costimulatory receptor OX40 (CD134), was an agonistic, fully human IgG2 monoclonal antibody. Intravenous ivuxolimab was administered to patients every 2 weeks at six dose levels: 0.01, 0.1, 0.3, 1.5, 3 and 10 mg/kg. Of the approximately 54 patients in dose escalation, approximately 20 had hepatocellular carcinoma, approximately 15 had melanoma, 9 had renal cell carcinoma and 9 had head and neck cancer. The dose-escalation cohort was around 84% male with a mean age of about 54 years, ranging from 23 to 79. Patients were allowed to have had prior anti-PD-1, anti-PD-L1 or anti-CTLA-4 therapy, and around 43% of the dose-escalation patients had been treated with checkpoint inhibitors. Partial responses were achieved by three dose-escalation patients, of whom one had hepatocellular carcinoma and two had cutaneous melanoma. The purpose of peripheral TCRbeta sequencing was to test whether ivuxolimab changed TCR sequence diversity and led to clonal T-cell expansion. The paper describes the monotherapy dose-escalation part (N of about 57 patients) of the phase I trial of ivuxolimab.

To note about this clone: Its specific antigen is unknown. No per-base quality is available; no much larger clone lies one base away.

From the cysteine through the phenylalanine, the CDR3 covers 15 amino acids. Only the CDR3 region is kept as DNA, spanning 45 bases read in frame from base 1. V is shortened by 3 bases, J by 4 bases, and the region joining them spans 13 bases. Looking up the germline V gene yields CDR1 SGHTA and CDR2 FQGNSA. Patients with autoimmune disease history or receiving systemic immunosuppression were excluded from the trial. Peripheral blood for TCR sequencing was collected from all dose cohorts at baseline, on cycle 4 day 1, and on cycle 7 day 1. Samples came from an open-label, multicenter, first-in-human phase I dose-escalation trial of ivuxolimab. The trial enrolled adults with locally advanced or metastatic head and neck squamous cell, hepatocellular, melanoma or renal cell carcinoma. Before TCR sequencing, CD4+ and CD8+ T cells were separately sorted from peripheral blood. Genomic DNA was isolated from the sorted cells so that the TCRbeta CDR3 region could be sequenced. The immunoSEQ Assay was used for sequencing of TCRbeta CDR3 regions. Held by TCRdb, this immuneACCESS table contains in-frame sequences only and omits some clones. Under half of the omission traces to an unresolved V gene where checked; the cause of the rest is unknown. Recorded for this sample are over 85,000 clones; approximately 89% of them occurred a single time. The top ten clonotypes cover 0.25% to 0.3% of the sample.

The research as a whole found: Low levels of normalized T-cell clonal expansion were also shown by some nonresponding patients. Clonal expansion of both CD4+ and CD8+ blood T cells was observed from baseline to week 6 at doses 0.1 to 3.0 mg/kg. Partial responders in the 0.1-3.0 mg/kg groups had among the lowest normalized peripheral clonal expansion, especially among CD8+ T cells. On average, CD8+ T cells showed more expanded clones than CD4+ T cells after ivuxolimab. The antigen specificity of the peripheral T cells that underwent clonal expansion was not determined.

The clonotype originates from an adult with an advanced solid tumor such as melanoma, head and neck, liver or kidney cancer. Sample: CD4+ or CD8+ T cells sorted from blood, taken in a trial of the OX40 agonist ivuxolimab. The chain joins TRBV7-2 to TRBJ1-3; confidence is insufficient to name the D gene. The CDR3 here reads CASSFRGMGGNTIYF. The bases are TGTGCCAGCAGCTTTCGAGGGATGGGGGGAAACACCATATATTTT.